This TCR beta chain was captured in a study of T-cell reconstitution after alpha-beta-depleted transplantation in children. Findings and caveats of the study: Surviving recipient T cells and thymic progenitors accounted for the high day-60 TCRbeta diversity observed in some patients. Once a year had passed after transplant, T-cell counts and diversity came mostly from newly produced T cells. Expanded graft clones numbering several hundred reportedly gave rise to alpha-beta T cells about two months after transplant.

V was pared by 0 bases and J by 2 bases, with 14 bases between. The germline CDR1 and CDR2 sequences are DFQATT and SNEGSKA (reference sequence). CDR3 length: 15 amino acids. Unique molecular identifiers were incorporated during preparation of the TCRbeta library. MiXCR was run by TCRdb on the PCR reads, yielding one entry per CDR3 protein. The data show hundreds of thousands of distinct CDR3 sequences, 10% to 15% seen once. A few counts support this clonotype. The antigen remains unidentified. The TCR sequence derives from a male patient younger than 18 who had a stem cell transplant for acute myeloid leukemia, so the T cells may come from the graft donor. This chain links TRBV20-1 with TRBJ2-7; D is perhaps TRBD1 (5 bases). Source: PBMCs, mostly from graft donor cells, taken 360 days after TCRalphabeta/CD19-depleted stem cell transplant. Here the CDR3 DNA reads TGCAGTGCTAGAGACCCGACAGTATCTCCCTACGAGCAGTACTTC. Amino acid sequence: CSARDPTVSPYEQYF.